This entry features one TCR beta chain sequence. This clone was found a few times. The antigen this receptor binds is unknown. Base qualities are not recorded, but no much larger clone differs from it by a single base. The ViraFEST assay stimulated PBMC with viral peptide pools and then used TCR sequencing to identify antigen-specific CD4+ T cell clonotypes by expansion. After more than 9 days of culture, CD4+ T cells were isolated with the EasySep CD4+ T cell isolation kit. None of the healthy vaccine recipients had a prior SARS-CoV-2 infection, which was confirmed by nucleocapsid antibody tests that came back negative both before and after vaccination. Each well held roughly 2 million PBMC cultured in IMDM containing roughly 4.9% human AB serum, around 10 IU/ml IL-2 and gentamicin, along with 8 to 10 ug/ml peptides. Half of the culture medium was replaced with fresh IL-2-containing medium on days 3 and 7. Unless otherwise noted, each peptide stimulation condition was cultured in triplicate wells. PBMC were separated from whole blood using Ficoll-Paque Plus gradient centrifugation and were then either cryopreserved at -140C or used fresh. Overlapping peptide pools spanned the spike proteins of SARS-CoV-2 and the common cold coronaviruses HCoV-NL63, HCoV-OC43 and HCoV-229E. The QIAamp micro DNA kit was used to extract genomic DNA from the cultured CD4+ T cells.

CDR1 SEHNR and CDR2 FQNEAQ are derived from the germline V gene (reference sequence). The CDR3, from cysteine to phenylalanine, totals 17 residues. CDR3 DNA only is kept here, 51 bases in frame from base 1. The junction carries 12 bases between V and J, which are trimmed by 1 base and 0 bases respectively. This specimen belongs to a study of vaccination effects on CD4 cells after COVID-19 (dated by TCRdb to between 2021 and 2022). Background on the whole study: Two doses of either the BNT162b2 or the mRNA-1273 mRNA SARS-CoV-2 vaccine were administered to participants. In the study, cultures from other donors were sequenced using the Oncomine TCR Beta short-read assay on an Illumina iSeq 100. The full study included around ten COVID-19 convalescent patients and a few SARS-CoV-2-naive healthy vaccine recipients. In both COVID-19 convalescent patients and infection-naive vaccine recipients, the study compared SARS-CoV-2 spike-specific CD4+ TCR repertoires from before mRNA vaccination with those from after it.

Receptors were amplified or captured by the immunoSEQ multiplex PCR assay. DNA from the CD4+ T cells that had been cultured and isolated underwent TCR beta CDR3 sequencing. For the original study's pipeline: Non-productive TCR sequences were discarded, and reads were trimmed to the CDR3 region, with only CDR3s of 7 or more amino acids retained. Antigen-specific clonotypes were identified with the MANAFEST web app by comparing expansion in peptide wells against reference cultures. To be called positive, a clone needed expansion at FDR<0.05 compared with the reference and with all other wells, an odds ratio greater than 5, and a frequency greater than 0.1% in two replicate wells. Clonotypes significantly expanded in SARS-CoV-2 spike wells and in at least one common cold coronavirus spike condition were defined as cross-reactive. Levenshtein distance calculated with the stringdist R package was used to assess CDR3 similarity, and unrooted trees were constructed with ape in R 3.6.1. TCRdb retrieved this table from immuneACCESS and kept in-frame rearrangements only. Not all clones are present; in checked studies, unresolved V genes account for under half, and no reason is known for the remainder. V and J calls and clone size are those listed in that table; D and trimming were worked out from the DNA. In all, the sample holds about 63,000 clones, and 60% to 80% of those were seen once. About 3.5% of the sample belongs to the ten largest clones.

Overall results and qualifications from the work: Only a small number of convalescent patients were included, and no early post-infection timepoints were available, which limited the study. At late post-vaccination timepoints, both infection-induced and vaccine-induced clones showed marked clonal contraction, consistent with waning T cell responses. Among healthy vaccine recipients, nearly all vaccine-induced clones were SARS-CoV-2 mono-reactive, and only 1 of 255 was cross-reactive with common cold coronaviruses.

The sample here was CD4+ T cells from PBMCs cultured with HCoV-OC43 spike peptides, taken before COVID-19 vaccination. The sample's cell subset or site label, in plain terms: HCoV-OC43 spike overlapping peptide pool stimulation. The chain couples TRBV7-9 to TRBJ1-4; no confident D gene assignment can be made. The receptor was isolated from a human donor who received a COVID-19 vaccine. The DNA sequence reads TGTGCCAGCAGCTTAGTCGGCCAGACGGCAACTAATGAAAAACTGTTTTTT. The translation is CASSLVGQTATNEKLFF.